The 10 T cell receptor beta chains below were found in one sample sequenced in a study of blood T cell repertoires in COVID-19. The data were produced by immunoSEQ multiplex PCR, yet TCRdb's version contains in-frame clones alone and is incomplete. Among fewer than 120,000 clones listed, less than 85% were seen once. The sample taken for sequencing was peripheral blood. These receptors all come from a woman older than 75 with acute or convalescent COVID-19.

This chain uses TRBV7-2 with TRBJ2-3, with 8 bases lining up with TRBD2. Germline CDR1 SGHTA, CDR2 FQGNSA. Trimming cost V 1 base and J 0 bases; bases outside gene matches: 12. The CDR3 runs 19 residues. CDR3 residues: CASSLEWTSIPTSTDTQYF. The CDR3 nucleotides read TGTGCCAGCAGCTTAGAATGGACTAGCATCCCAACTAGCACAGATACGCAGTATTTT.

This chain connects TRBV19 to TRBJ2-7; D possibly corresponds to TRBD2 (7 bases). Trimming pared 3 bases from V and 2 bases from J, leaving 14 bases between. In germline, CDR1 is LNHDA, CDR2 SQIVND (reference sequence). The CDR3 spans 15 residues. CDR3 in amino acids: CASSMMGGATYEQYF. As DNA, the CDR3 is TGTGCCAGTAGTATGATGGGGGGGGCAACCTACGAGCAGTACTTC. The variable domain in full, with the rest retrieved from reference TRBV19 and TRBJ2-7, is DGGITQSPKYLFRKEGQNVTLSCEQNLNHDAMYWYRQDPGQGLRLIYYSQIVNDFQKGDIAEGYSVSREKKESFPLTVTSAQKNPTAFYLCASSMMGGATYEQYFGPGTRLTVT.

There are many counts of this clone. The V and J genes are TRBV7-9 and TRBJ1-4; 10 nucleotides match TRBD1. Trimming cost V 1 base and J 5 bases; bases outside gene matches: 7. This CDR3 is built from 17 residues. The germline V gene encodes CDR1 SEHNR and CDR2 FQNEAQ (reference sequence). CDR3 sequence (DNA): TGTGCCAGCAGCTTAGGGACAGGGGGATTGGGCAATGAAAAACTGTTTTTT. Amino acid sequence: CASSLGTGGLGNEKLFF. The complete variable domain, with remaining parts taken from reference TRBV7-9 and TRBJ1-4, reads DTGVSQNPRHKITKRGQNVTFRCDPISEHNRLYWYRQTLGQGPEFLTYFQNEAQLEKSRLLSDRFSAERPKGSFSTLEIQRTEQGDSAMYLCASSLGTGGLGNEKLFFGSGTQLSVL.

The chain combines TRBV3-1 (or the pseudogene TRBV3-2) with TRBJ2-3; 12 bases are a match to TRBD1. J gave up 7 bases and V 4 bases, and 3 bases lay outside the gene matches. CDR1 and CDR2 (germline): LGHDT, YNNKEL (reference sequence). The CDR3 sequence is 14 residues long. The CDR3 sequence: CASSPGQGAYTQYF. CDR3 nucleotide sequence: TGTGCCAGCAGCCCGGGACAGGGGGCGTATACGCAGTATTTT.

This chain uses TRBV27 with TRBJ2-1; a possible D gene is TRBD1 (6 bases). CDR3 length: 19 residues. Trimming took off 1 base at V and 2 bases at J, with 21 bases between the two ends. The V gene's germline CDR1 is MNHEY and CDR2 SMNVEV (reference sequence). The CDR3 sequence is CASSLFMTGTRWAYNEQFF. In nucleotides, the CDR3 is TGTGCCAGCAGTTTATTCATGACAGGCACCCGATGGGCCTACAATGAGCAGTTCTTC.

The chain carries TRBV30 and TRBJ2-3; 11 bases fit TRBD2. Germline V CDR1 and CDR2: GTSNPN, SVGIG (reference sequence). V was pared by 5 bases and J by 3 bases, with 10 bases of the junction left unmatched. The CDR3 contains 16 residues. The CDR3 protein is CAWGRGSGGVTDTQYF. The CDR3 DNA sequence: TGTGCCTGGGGCCGGGGTAGCGGGGGGGTAACAGATACGCAGTATTTT.

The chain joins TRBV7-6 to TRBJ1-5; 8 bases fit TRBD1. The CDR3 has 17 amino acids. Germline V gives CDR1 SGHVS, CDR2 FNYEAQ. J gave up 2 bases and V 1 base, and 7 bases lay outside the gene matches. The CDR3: CASSLGQGAGGNQPQHF. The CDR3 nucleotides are TGTGCCAGCAGCTTAGGCCAGGGGGCAGGTGGCAATCAGCCCCAGCATTTT.

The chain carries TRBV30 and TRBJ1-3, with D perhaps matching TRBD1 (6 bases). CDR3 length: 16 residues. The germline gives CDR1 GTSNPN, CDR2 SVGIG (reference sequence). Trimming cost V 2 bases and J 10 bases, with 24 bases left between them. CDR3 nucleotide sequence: TGTGCCTGGAGTCCCGCGACAGGTCGAGGTGCATCTACCATATATTTT. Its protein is CAWSPATGRGASTIYF. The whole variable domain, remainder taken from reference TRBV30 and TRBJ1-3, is SQTIHQWPATLVQPVGSPLSLECTVEGTSNPNLYWYRQAAGRGLQLLFYSVGIGQISSEVPQNLSASRPQDRQFILSSKKLLLSDSGFYLCAWSPATGRGASTIYFGEGSWLTVV.

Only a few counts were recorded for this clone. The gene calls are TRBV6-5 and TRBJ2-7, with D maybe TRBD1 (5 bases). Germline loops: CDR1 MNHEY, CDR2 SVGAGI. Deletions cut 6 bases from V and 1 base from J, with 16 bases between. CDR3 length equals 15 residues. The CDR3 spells CASRKGVIQSYEQYF. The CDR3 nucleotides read TGTGCCAGCAGGAAAGGGGTCATTCAATCCTACGAGCAGTACTTC.

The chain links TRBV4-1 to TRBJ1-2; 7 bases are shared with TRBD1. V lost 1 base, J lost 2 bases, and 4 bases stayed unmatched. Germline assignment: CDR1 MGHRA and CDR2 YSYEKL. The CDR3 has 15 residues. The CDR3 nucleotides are TGCGCCAGCAGCCAAGCCGGGACAGCCAACTATGGCTACACCTTC. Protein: CASSQAGTANYGYTF.